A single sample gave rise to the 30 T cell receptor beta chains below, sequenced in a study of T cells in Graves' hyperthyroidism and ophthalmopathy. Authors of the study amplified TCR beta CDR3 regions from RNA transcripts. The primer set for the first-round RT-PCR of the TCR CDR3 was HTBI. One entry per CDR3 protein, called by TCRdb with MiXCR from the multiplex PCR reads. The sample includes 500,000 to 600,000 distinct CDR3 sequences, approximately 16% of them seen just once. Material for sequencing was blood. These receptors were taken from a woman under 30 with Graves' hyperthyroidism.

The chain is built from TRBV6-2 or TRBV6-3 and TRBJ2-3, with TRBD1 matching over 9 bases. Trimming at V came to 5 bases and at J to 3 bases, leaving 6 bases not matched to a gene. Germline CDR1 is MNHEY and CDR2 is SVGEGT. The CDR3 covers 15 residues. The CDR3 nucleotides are TGTGCCAGCAGTAACAGGGGGCTTGGAACAGATACGCAGTATTTT. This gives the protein CASSNRGLGTDTQYF.

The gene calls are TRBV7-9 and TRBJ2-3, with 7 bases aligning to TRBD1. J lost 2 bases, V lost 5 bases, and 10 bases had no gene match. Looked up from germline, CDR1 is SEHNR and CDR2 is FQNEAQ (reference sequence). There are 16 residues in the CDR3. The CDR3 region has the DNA TGTGCCAGCAGCATGCCGGGACAGCTTTTCACAGATACGCAGTATTTT. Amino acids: CASSMPGQLFTDTQYF.

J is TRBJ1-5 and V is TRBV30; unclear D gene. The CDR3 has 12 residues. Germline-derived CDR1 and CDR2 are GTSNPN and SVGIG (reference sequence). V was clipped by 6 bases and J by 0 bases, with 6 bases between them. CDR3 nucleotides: TGTGCCTGCGAGGGTAGCAATCAGCCCCAGCATTTT. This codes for CACEGSNQPQHF.

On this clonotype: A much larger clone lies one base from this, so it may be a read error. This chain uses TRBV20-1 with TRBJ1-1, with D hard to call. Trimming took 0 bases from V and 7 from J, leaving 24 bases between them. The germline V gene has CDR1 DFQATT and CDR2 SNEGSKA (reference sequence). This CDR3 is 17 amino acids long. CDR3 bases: TGCAGTGCTAGAGAGCTACCTGGGTACCTAGAGTATGTTGAAGCTTTCTTT. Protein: CSARELPGYLEYVEAFF.

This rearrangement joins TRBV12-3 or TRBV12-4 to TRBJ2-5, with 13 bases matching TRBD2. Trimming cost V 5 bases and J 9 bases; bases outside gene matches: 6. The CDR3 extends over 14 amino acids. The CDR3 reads CASSPGTSGVAQYF. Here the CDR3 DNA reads TGTGCCAGCAGTCCCGGGACTAGCGGGGTGGCCCAGTACTTC.

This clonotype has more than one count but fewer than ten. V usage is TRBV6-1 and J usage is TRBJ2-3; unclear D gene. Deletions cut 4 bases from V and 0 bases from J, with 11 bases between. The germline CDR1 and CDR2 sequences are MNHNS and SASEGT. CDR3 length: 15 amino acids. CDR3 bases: TGTGCCAGCAGTGCCCCAGTCGGGAGCACAGATACGCAGTATTTT. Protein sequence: CASSAPVGSTDTQYF.

CDR3 residues: CASSSPGPNNEKLFF. In nucleotides, the CDR3 is TGTGCCAGCAGCTCGCCGGGGCCGAATAATGAAAAACTGTTTTTT. This chain joins TRBV13 and TRBJ1-4; tentatively, D is TRBD1 (5 bases). Germline CDR1 and CDR2: PRHDT and FYEKMQ (reference sequence). The CDR3 loop spans 15 amino acids. Trimming left V 4 bases short and J 4 bases short, with 13 bases between. Full variable domain (remainder filled in from reference TRBV13 and TRBJ1-4): AAGVIQSPRHLIKEKRETATLKCYPIPRHDTVYWYQQGPGQDPQFLISFYEKMQSDKGSIPDRFSAQQFSDYHSELNMSSLELGDSALYFCASSSPGPNNEKLFFGSGTQLSVL.

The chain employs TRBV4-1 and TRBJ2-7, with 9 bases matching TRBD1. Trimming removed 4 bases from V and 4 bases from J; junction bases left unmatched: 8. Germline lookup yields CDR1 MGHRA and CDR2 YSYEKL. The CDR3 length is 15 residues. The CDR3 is CASSLSVGQGYEQYF. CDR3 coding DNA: TGCGCCAGCAGCCTGTCCGTAGGACAGGGGTACGAGCAGTACTTC.

The CDR3 here is CASSPVSGGNYGYTF. The CDR3 DNA is TGTGCCAGTAGCCCCGTCTCGGGGGGAAACTATGGCTACACCTTC. This chain connects TRBV19 to TRBJ1-2, with D possibly TRBD1 on 5 matching bases. V was cut by 6 bases and J by 2 bases, with 16 bases left in between. Germline CDR1 LNHDA, CDR2 SQIVND (reference sequence). The CDR3 runs to 15 residues.

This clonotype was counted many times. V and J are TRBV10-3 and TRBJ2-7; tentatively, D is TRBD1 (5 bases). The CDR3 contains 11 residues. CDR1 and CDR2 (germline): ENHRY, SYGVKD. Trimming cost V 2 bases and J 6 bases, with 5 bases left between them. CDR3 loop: CAISERGEQYF. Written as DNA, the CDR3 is TGTGCCATCAGTGAGAGGGGCGAGCAGTACTTC.

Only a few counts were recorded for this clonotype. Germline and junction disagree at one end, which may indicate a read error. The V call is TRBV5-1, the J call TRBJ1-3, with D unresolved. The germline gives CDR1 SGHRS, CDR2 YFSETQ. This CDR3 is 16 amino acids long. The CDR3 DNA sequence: TGCGCCAGCAGCTCCATGAAACAAAACTCTAGAAACACCATATATTTT. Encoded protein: CASSSMKQNSRNTIYF.

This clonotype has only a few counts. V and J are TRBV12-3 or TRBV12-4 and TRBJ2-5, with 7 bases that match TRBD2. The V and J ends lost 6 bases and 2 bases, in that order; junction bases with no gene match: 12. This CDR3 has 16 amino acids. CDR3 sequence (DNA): TGTGCCAGCAGCCGACCAGCCGGGGGGTTACAAGAGACCCAGTACTTC. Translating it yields CASSRPAGGLQETQYF.

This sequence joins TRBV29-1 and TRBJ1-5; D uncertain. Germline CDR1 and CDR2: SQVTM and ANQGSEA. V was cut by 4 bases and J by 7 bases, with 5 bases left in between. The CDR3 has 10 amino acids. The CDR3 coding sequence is TGCAGCGTTGCTGAACAGCCCCAGCATTTT. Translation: CSVAEQPQHF.

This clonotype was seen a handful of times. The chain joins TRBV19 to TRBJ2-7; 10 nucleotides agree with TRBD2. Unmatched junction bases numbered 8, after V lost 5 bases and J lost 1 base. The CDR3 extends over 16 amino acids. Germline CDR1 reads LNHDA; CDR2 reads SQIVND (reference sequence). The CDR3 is CASSVTELAGSYEQYF. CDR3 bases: TGTGCCAGTAGTGTTACGGAACTAGCGGGATCCTACGAGCAGTACTTC.

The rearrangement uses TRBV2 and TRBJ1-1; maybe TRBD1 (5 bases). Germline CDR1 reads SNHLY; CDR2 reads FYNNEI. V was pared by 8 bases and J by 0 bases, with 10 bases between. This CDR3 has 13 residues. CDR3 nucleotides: TGTGCCAGCGGGGACTTGATGAACACTGAAGCTTTCTTT. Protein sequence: CASGDLMNTEAFF.

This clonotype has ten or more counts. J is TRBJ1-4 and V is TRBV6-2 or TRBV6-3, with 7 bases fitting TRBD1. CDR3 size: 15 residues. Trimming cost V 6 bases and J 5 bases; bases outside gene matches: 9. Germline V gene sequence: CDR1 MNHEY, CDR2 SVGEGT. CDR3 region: CASSPGTAENEKLFF. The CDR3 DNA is TGTGCCAGCAGCCCCGGGACAGCGGAGAATGAAAAACTGTTTTTT.

The chain's CDR3 is CAIRQGSNQPQHF. In nucleotides, the CDR3 is TGTGCCATCAGGCAGGGTAGCAATCAGCCCCAGCATTTT. J is TRBJ1-5 and V is TRBV10-3; TRBD1 might be the D (5 bases). Per germline, CDR1 ENHRY and CDR2 SYGVKD. The CDR3 has 13 amino acids. V gave up 6 bases and J gave up 0 bases, with 6 bases separating them.

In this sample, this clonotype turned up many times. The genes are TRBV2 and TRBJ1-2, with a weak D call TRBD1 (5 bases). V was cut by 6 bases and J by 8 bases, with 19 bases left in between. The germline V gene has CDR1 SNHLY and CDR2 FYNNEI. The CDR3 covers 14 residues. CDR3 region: CASSGDFTSGGYTF. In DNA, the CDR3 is TGTGCCAGCAGCGGGGACTTTACCTCCGGGGGCTACACCTTC.

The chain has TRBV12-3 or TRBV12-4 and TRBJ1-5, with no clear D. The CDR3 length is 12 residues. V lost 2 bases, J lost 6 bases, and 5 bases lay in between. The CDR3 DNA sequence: TGTGCCAGCAGTTTAACCAGTCAGCCCCAGCATTTT. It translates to CASSLTSQPQHF.

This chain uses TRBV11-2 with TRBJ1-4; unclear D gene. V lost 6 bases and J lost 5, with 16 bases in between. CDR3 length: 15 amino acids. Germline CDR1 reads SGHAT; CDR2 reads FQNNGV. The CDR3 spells CASRQYRRSNEKLFF. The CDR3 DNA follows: TGTGCCAGCAGGCAGTACAGACGAAGCAATGAAAAACTGTTTTTT.

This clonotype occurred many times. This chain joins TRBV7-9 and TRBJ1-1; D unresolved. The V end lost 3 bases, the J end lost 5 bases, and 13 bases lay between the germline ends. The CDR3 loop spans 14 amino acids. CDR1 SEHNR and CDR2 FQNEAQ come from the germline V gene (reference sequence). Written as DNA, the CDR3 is TGTGCCAGCAGCTTCCCCGAGGCCGTGACTGAAGCTTTCTTT. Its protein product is CASSFPEAVTEAFF.

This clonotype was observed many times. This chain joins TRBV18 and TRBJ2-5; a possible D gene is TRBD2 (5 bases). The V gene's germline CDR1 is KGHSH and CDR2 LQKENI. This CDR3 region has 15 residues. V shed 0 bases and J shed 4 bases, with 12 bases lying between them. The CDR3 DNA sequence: TGTGCCAGCTCACCACCGAGCAGAGGAGGAGAGACCCAGTACTTC. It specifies CASSPPSRGGETQYF.

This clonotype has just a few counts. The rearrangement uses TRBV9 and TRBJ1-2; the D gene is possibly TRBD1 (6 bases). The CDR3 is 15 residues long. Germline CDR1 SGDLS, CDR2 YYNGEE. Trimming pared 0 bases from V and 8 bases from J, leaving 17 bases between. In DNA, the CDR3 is TGTGCCAGCAGCGTAGCTACCGGGAGGGGGGACGGCTACACCTTC. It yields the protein CASSVATGRGDGYTF.

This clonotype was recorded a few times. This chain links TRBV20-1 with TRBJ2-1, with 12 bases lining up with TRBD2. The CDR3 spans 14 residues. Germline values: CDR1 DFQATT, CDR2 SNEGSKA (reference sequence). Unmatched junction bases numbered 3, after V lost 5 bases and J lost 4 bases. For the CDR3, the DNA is TGCAGTGCTCTAGCGGGAGGGTCATACAATGAGCAGTTCTTC. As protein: CSALAGGSYNEQFF.

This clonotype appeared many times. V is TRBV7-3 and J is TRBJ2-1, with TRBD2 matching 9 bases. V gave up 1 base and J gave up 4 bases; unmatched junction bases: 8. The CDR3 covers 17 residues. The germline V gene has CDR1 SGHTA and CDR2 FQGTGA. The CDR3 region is CASSLRPGGGAYNEQFF. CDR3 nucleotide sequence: TGTGCCAGCAGCTTAAGACCCGGCGGGGGGGCATACAATGAGCAGTTCTTC.

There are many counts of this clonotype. The CDR3 is CATSRAGGETDTQYF. The CDR3 DNA sequence: TGTGCCACCAGCAGAGCTGGGGGGGAAACAGATACGCAGTATTTT. This chain joins TRBV15 and TRBJ2-3; 7 bases map to TRBD2. CDR3 length equals 15 residues. Unmatched junction bases numbered 4, after V lost 1 base and J lost 3 bases. CDR1 is LNHNV, CDR2 YYDKDF, per germline (reference sequence).

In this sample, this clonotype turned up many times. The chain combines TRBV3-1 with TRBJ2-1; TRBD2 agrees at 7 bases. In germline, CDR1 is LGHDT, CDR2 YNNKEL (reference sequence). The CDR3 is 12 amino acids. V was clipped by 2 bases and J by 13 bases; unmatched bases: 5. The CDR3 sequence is CASSQRTSYQFF. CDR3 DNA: TGTGCCAGCAGCCAAAGGACTAGTTACCAGTTCTTC.

The CDR3 nucleotides are TGCGCCAGCAGCTTGTACGCGGGGGGCGGCACAGATACGCAGTATTTT. It encodes CASSLYAGGGTDTQYF. The chain combines TRBV5-1 with TRBJ2-3; 8 nucleotides align to TRBD2. CDR3 size: 16 residues. V gave up 1 base and J gave up 1 base; unmatched junction bases: 5. Per germline, CDR1 SGHRS and CDR2 YFSETQ.

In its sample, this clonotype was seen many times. In DNA form, the CDR3 reads TGTGCCAGCAGCAAATCCGGGACAGTAGTTTCAGGGGAGCAGTTCTTC. Translating gives CASSKSGTVVSGEQFF. The V call is TRBV11-3, the J call TRBJ2-1; 7 bases are shared with TRBD1. The CDR3 length is 16 residues. Germline CDR1 SGHNT, CDR2 YENEEA. Germline trimming cut 5 bases from V and 10 bases from J; bases unmatched to any gene: 17.

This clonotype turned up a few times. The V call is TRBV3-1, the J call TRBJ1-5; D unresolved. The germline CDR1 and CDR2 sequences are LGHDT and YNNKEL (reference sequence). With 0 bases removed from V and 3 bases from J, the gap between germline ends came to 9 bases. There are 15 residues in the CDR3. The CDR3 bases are TGTGCCAGCAGCCAAGATATAGGGCCCAATCAGCCCCAGCATTTT. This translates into CASSQDIGPNQPQHF.